This entry lists 12 T cell receptor beta chains sequenced from one sample in a study of T-cell memory formation after mild COVID-19. TCRdb analysed the 5' RACE reads with MiXCR anew, one entry per CDR3 protein. The table shows about 410,000 distinct CDR3 sequences, with around 22% occurring only once. Sequencing was done on a sample of PBMCs or a T cell subset sorted from them (not recorded which). The receptor source for this set is an adult woman who had mild COVID-19 (a few samples of this study predate the infection). Cell type and time point are not known.

This rearrangement joins TRBV5-1 to TRBJ2-1; TRBD1 matches 9 bases. This CDR3 has 19 residues. V was pared by 0 bases and J by 9 bases, with 19 bases of the junction left unmatched. Germline CDR1 is SGHRS and CDR2 is YFSETQ. The CDR3: CASSLAGTGSRITEGEQFF. CDR3 nucleotide sequence: TGCGCCAGCAGCTTGGCGGGGACAGGGTCTAGGATTACTGAGGGTGAGCAGTTCTTC. The complete variable domain, with remaining parts taken from reference TRBV5-1 and TRBJ2-1, reads KAGVTQTPRYLIKTRGQQVTLSCSPISGHRSVSWYQQTPGQGLQFLFEYFSETQRNKGNFPGRFSGRQFSNSRSEMNVSTLELGDSALYLCASSLAGTGSRITEGEQFFGPGTRLTVL.

This chain links TRBV12-3 or TRBV12-4 with TRBJ1-6, with TRBD1 identical over 9 bases. CDR3 length: 16 amino acids. V was pared by 6 bases and J by 4 bases, with 7 bases of the junction left unmatched. DNA for the CDR3: TGTGCCAGCAGCCGAGACAGGGGGGCTTATAATTCACCCCTCCACTTT. Encoded protein: CASSRDRGAYNSPLHF.

This clonotype turned up a few times. This chain uses TRBV7-3 with TRBJ2-5; 9 bases are shared with TRBD2. The J segment lost 2 bases and the V segment lost 1 base, leaving 5 bases of the junction unmatched. Germline V gene lookup returns CDR1 SGHTA and CDR2 FQGTGA. The CDR3 totals 16 residues. The CDR3 DNA reads as TGTGCCAGCAGCTTAATTTCTAGCGGGGTACAAGAGACCCAGTACTTC. Amino acids: CASSLISSGVQETQYF.

The V and J genes are TRBV6-5 and TRBJ2-1, with 11 bases lining up with TRBD2. V lost 6 bases and J lost 10; bases outside the gene matches: 17. The CDR3 runs to 17 residues. In germline, CDR1 is MNHEY, CDR2 SVGAGI. CDR3 amino acids: CASSPAIAGGPIDEQFF. The CDR3 bases are TGTGCCAGCAGCCCCGCGATAGCGGGAGGGCCGATAGACGAGCAGTTCTTC.

The chain employs TRBV5-1 and TRBJ2-7, with 13 nucleotides matching TRBD2. The CDR3 sequence is 16 residues long. V shed 0 bases and J 3 bases; nucleotides not matched to a gene: 3. Germline CDR1 is SGHRS and CDR2 is YFSETQ. CDR3 sequence: CASSLGLAGGNYEQYF. The CDR3 DNA reads TGCGCCAGCAGCTTGGGACTAGCGGGAGGAAACTACGAGCAGTACTTC.

This clonotype has just a few counts. This chain links TRBV5-1 with TRBJ2-1; D gene uncertain. Germline loops: CDR1 SGHRS, CDR2 YFSETQ. The CDR3 sequence is 16 residues long. V was cut by 4 bases and J by 0 bases, with 14 bases left in between. The CDR3 region is CASSRRLPSSYNEQFF. DNA for the CDR3: TGCGCCAGCAGCCGTAGACTTCCTAGCTCCTACAATGAGCAGTTCTTC. Variable domain in full (rest from reference TRBV5-1 and TRBJ2-1): KAGVTQTPRYLIKTRGQQVTLSCSPISGHRSVSWYQQTPGQGLQFLFEYFSETQRNKGNFPGRFSGRQFSNSRSEMNVSTLELGDSALYLCASSRRLPSSYNEQFFGPGTRLTVL.

This rearrangement joins TRBV20-1 to TRBJ2-5, with D perhaps TRBD1 (6 bases). CDR1 and CDR2 from the germline V gene are DFQATT and SNEGSKA (reference sequence). Trimming pared 3 bases from V and 1 base from J, leaving 15 bases between. The CDR3 runs 15 residues. This chain's CDR3 is CSARRWTAFQETQYF. CDR3 coding DNA: TGCAGTGCTAGGAGATGGACAGCGTTCCAAGAGACCCAGTACTTC.

This clonotype was picked up many times. V usage is TRBV7-3 and J usage is TRBJ1-5; D unclear. The CDR3 extends over 15 amino acids. Per the germline V gene, CDR1 is SGHTA and CDR2 is FQGTGA. V was pared by 2 bases and J by 3 bases, with 11 bases between. CDR3 amino acids: CASSLGSGSNQPQHF. The DNA of the CDR3 is TGTGCCAGCAGCTTAGGTTCCGGGTCCAATCAGCCCCAGCATTTT. The whole variable domain, remainder taken from reference TRBV7-3 and TRBJ1-5, is GAGVSQTPSNKVTEKGKYVELRCDPISGHTALYWYRQSLGQGPEFLIYFQGTGAADDSGLPNDRFFAVRPEGSVSTLKIQRTERGDSAVYLCASSLGSGSNQPQHFGDGTRLSIL.

The chain recombines TRBV5-1 with TRBJ2-1; TRBD2 matches 7 bases. This CDR3 has 13 residues. The germline V gene encodes CDR1 SGHRS and CDR2 YFSETQ. The trim removed 6 bases at V and 8 bases at J, leaving 8 bases unmatched. This CDR3 is CASTRGSRDEQFF. CDR3 coding DNA: TGCGCCAGCACGCGCGGGAGCAGAGATGAGCAGTTCTTC.

This clonotype was detected ten times or more. A read error may produce the germline difference seen at one junction end. This chain connects TRBV7-2 to TRBJ2-3; 12 bases are a match to TRBD2. CDR3 length: 16 amino acids. The V gene's germline CDR1 is SGHTA and CDR2 FQGNSA. The CDR3 region is CASSLGLAGGTDTQYF. CDR3 DNA: TGCGCCAGCAGCCTGGGCCTAGCGGGGGGGACAGATACGCAGTATTTT.

The chain combines TRBV2 with TRBJ1-1; D is uncertain. The V end was cut by 0 bases, the J end by 3 bases, with 8 bases between. Germline V gives CDR1 SNHLY, CDR2 FYNNEI. CDR3 length: 14 amino acids. The CDR3 reads CASSEALGYTEAFF. Written as DNA, the CDR3 is TGTGCCAGCAGTGAAGCGCTGGGATACACTGAAGCTTTCTTT.

This clonotype was recorded a few times. The chain links TRBV5-6 to TRBJ1-1; no definite D call. Trimming stripped 5 bases from V and 7 bases from J, with 12 bases between. The V gene's germline CDR1 is SGHDT and CDR2 YYEEEE. There are 12 residues in the CDR3. CDR3 sequence reads: CASSAAEVEAFF. The CDR3 DNA reads as TGTGCCAGCAGTGCGGCGGAAGTTGAAGCTTTCTTT.